This TCR beta chain was identified in a study of Graves' ophthalmopathy and Graves' hyperthyroidism. About the study: Peripheral blood was collected at initial diagnosis, before any treatment.

The authors amplified TCR beta CDR3 regions, and they did so from RNA transcripts for repertoire sequencing. RT-PCR with HTBI primers came first, then second-round multiplex PCR. From the multiplex PCR reads, TCRdb called clonotypes with MiXCR, one entry per CDR3 protein. The sample has around 600,000 distinct CDR3 sequences; more than 40% are singletons. V was clipped by 3 bases and J by 8 bases; unmatched bases: 3. The CDR3 has 13 amino acids. CDR1 and CDR2 from the germline V gene are LGHNA and YSLEER. Findings and caveats of the study: Sensitivity of around 86% and specificity of roughly 80% were achieved when a 13-signature model separated ophthalmopathy from stable hyperthyroidism.

On this clonotype itself: Its matching antigen is unknown.

This sequence was found in an adult man with Graves' ophthalmopathy. The chain uses TRBV4-3 and TRBJ1-2, with 10 bases lining up with TRBD1. The sequenced material came from peripheral blood. CDR3 residues: CASSHDRGQGYTF. In DNA form, the CDR3 reads TGCGCCAGCAGCCATGACAGGGGGCAAGGCTACACCTTC.